The 15 T cell receptor beta chains reported below all come from one sample, sequenced in a study of PD-1 blockade in classical Hodgkin lymphoma. The table came from immunoSEQ multiplex PCR; TCRdb's copy has only in-frame clones and leaves some out. The data hold around 30,000 clones, with 71% observed a single time. Every patient had relapsed following autologous stem cell transplantation, and cohorts differed in brentuximab vedotin exposure. The sample was peripheral blood mononuclear cells (PBMCs), taken before the second cycle of nivolumab. Receptors originate from a human donor with classical Hodgkin lymphoma.

This chain links TRBV2 with TRBJ2-3, with 7 nucleotides matching TRBD2. The trim removed 0 bases at V and 2 bases at J, leaving 5 bases unmatched. CDR1 is SNHLY and CDR2 is FYNNEI in the germline V gene. The CDR3 contains 16 residues. This CDR3 reads CASSEAGLIFTDTQYF. CDR3 coding DNA: TGTGCCAGCAGTGAAGCGGGACTAATTTTCACAGATACGCAGTATTTT.

J is TRBJ1-1 and V is TRBV6-6, with D unresolved. This CDR3 spans 13 amino acids. V lost 6 bases and J 2 bases, leaving 10 bases between the germline ends. Germline CDR1 reads MNHNY; CDR2 reads SVGAGI (reference sequence). The CDR3 bases are TGTGCCAGCAGCCCCTATTATAACACTGAAGCTTTCTTT. Encoded protein: CASSPYYNTEAFF.

DNA for the CDR3: TGTGCCAGCAGCGTAGTACTAGCGGGGGCCAAGAATGAGCAGTTCTTC. Translation gives CASSVVLAGAKNEQFF. The rearrangement uses TRBV9 and TRBJ2-1, with 11 positions matching TRBD2. The CDR3 loop spans 16 amino acids. Germline trimming cut 0 bases from V and 7 bases from J; bases unmatched to any gene: 6. The germline CDR1 and CDR2 sequences are SGDLS and YYNGEE.

By share, this clone counts as medium-sized. The V and J genes are TRBV27 and TRBJ1-2; D possibly corresponds to TRBD1 (6 bases). The V gene lost 6 bases and the J gene lost 3 bases, with 14 bases spanning the gap. Germline-derived CDR1 and CDR2 are MNHEY and SMNVEV (reference sequence). The CDR3 runs 14 residues. The CDR3 DNA reads TGTGCCAGCAGCCCCCAAGGGGGGTACTATGGCTACACCTTC. This encodes CASSPQGGYYGYTF.

This clone was seen once. V and J are TRBV2 and TRBJ1-3; 7 bases match TRBD1. With 8 bases clipped from V and 0 bases from J, the junction kept 10 bases outside the gene matches. The CDR3 consists of 16 residues. The germline V gene encodes CDR1 SNHLY and CDR2 FYNNEI. CDR3 sequence: CASLTPGTASGNTIYF. CDR3 coding DNA: TGTGCCAGCCTGACCCCCGGGACAGCCTCTGGAAACACCATATATTTT.

This chain connects TRBV6-5 to TRBJ2-1; 8 bases fit TRBD2. This CDR3 spans 12 amino acids. Trimming cost V 2 bases and J 14 bases; bases outside gene matches: 5. Looked up from germline, CDR1 is MNHEY and CDR2 is SVGAGI. CDR3 nucleotides: TGTGCCAGCAGTTACACGGGGGGGTGGGAGTTCTTC. It is translated as CASSYTGGWEFF.

This clone was seen a handful of times. The J gene is TRBJ1-5, the V gene TRBV19; TRBD1 might be the D (6 bases). The CDR3 totals 15 residues. The V end was cut by 5 bases, the J end by 2 bases, with 13 bases between. Germline V CDR1 and CDR2: LNHDA, SQIVND (reference sequence). The CDR3 DNA reads TGTGCCAGTAGTGTCGGTGAGGGGGGCAATCAGCCCCAGCATTTT. Translation: CASSVGEGGNQPQHF.

The CDR3 DNA reads TGTGCCTGGAGTGTTGGGACAGGGTATATTAACACTGAAGCTTTCTTT. As protein: CAWSVGTGYINTEAFF. This chain connects TRBV30 to TRBJ1-1; 9 bases fit TRBD1. The CDR3 spans 16 residues. The germline gives CDR1 GTSNPN, CDR2 SVGIG (reference sequence). V gave up 0 bases and J gave up 2 bases; unmatched junction bases: 7.

In this sample, this clone turned up once. The chain employs TRBV7-3 and TRBJ2-1; TRBD2 matches at 8 bases. CDR3 size: 13 residues. V was pared by 5 bases and J by 8 bases, with 5 bases of the junction left unmatched. The germline gives CDR1 SGHTA, CDR2 FQGTGA. This CDR3 reads CASSREGYDEQFF. For the CDR3, the DNA is TGTGCCAGCAGCCGGGAGGGGTACGATGAGCAGTTCTTC.

The V call is TRBV6-6, the J call TRBJ2-7; TRBD2 agrees at 7 bases. V was pared by 2 bases and J by 2 bases, with 3 bases of the junction left unmatched. Germline V gene data show CDR1 as MNHNY and CDR2 as SVGAGI (reference sequence). CDR3 length: 14 amino acids. The CDR3 here is CASSYKRGAYEQYF. DNA of the CDR3: TGTGCCAGCAGTTACAAGCGGGGAGCCTACGAGCAGTACTTC.

This clone showed up just a few times. This chain links TRBV7-9 with TRBJ2-7; 11 bases line up with TRBD2. CDR3 size: 15 residues. Trimming removed 4 bases from V and 1 base from J; junction bases left unmatched: 3. Germline V gene lookup returns CDR1 SEHNR and CDR2 FQNEAQ (reference sequence). The CDR3 reads CASSYLAGGSYEQYF. The CDR3 bases are TGTGCCAGCAGCTATCTAGCGGGGGGTTCCTACGAGCAGTACTTC.

The J gene is TRBJ2-1, the V gene TRBV15; 10 nucleotides line up with TRBD1. This CDR3 has 15 residues. Germline V gene data show CDR1 as LNHNV and CDR2 as YYDKDF (reference sequence). The V segment lost 3 bases and the J segment 7 bases; nucleotides outside the gene matches: 6. CDR3 region: CATSRAGQGLNEQFF. CDR3 nucleotide sequence: TGTGCCACCAGCAGGGCGGGACAGGGGCTTAATGAGCAGTTCTTC.

The V call is TRBV5-8, the J call TRBJ2-3, with 10 bases identical to TRBD1. V lost 1 base and J lost 3; bases outside the gene matches: 8. The CDR3 totals 17 residues. Germline lookup yields CDR1 SGHTS and CDR2 YDEGEE. CDR3 nucleotide sequence: TGTGCCAGCAGCTTGACGGGGGGGACAGGGGCTACAGATACGCAGTATTTT. It specifies CASSLTGGTGATDTQYF.

The rearrangement uses TRBV10-3 and TRBJ1-5; D is uncertain. V lost 1 base and J lost 0, with 10 bases in between. CDR1 and CDR2 from the germline V gene are ENHRY and SYGVKD. The CDR3 extends over 16 amino acids. CDR3 DNA: TGTGCCATCAGTGAGTTGAATAGGGATAGCAATCAGCCCCAGCATTTT. It yields the protein CAISELNRDSNQPQHF.

The rearrangement uses TRBV14 and TRBJ1-2, with D possibly matching TRBD1 (5 bases). This CDR3 is 15 amino acids long. Trimming cost V 0 bases and J 5 bases, with 13 bases left between them. The germline V gene encodes CDR1 SGHDN and CDR2 FVKESK. This CDR3 reads CASSQDRRGKYGYTF. The DNA for the CDR3 is TGTGCCAGCAGCCAAGATCGCCGGGGGAAGTATGGCTACACCTTC.